These 26 T cell receptor beta chains were all obtained from the same sample, sequenced in a study of tumor and adjacent non-tumor tissue in lung cancer (dated 2018 in TCRdb). Bulk unsorted tissue served as the source for RNA extraction, and RNA quality was assessed using a NanoDrop ND-1000 and an Agilent 2100. The normal lung samples consisted of distant non-tumor tissue collected more than 3 cm from the tumor edge. Libraries were built with multiplex PCR. Sequencing was performed on an Illumina HiSeq 2500. Following protocols modified from ARM-PCR, the researchers constructed TCRbeta libraries through three rounds of nested PCR with primers (Table S4). The public reads were reprocessed in TCRdb via fastp at Q25 and MiXCR, keeping in-frame beta chains. Records with the same CDR3 protein are collapsed into one entry carrying the most frequent genes and DNA. The sample table lists tens of thousands of distinct CDR3 sequences, approximately 60% of them with a count of one. The ten largest account for under 20% of the sample.

The specimen sequenced was distant non-tumor lung tissue. The receptors derive from a woman in her thirties or forties with non-small cell lung cancer.

As regards this clonotype: The junction and the germline gene differ at one end; a read error may be behind it. The chain recombines TRBV30 with TRBJ1-1; possible D gene TRBD1, 5 bases. The germline gives CDR1 GTSNPN, CDR2 SVGIG (reference sequence). This CDR3 contains 16 residues. The CDR3 coding sequence is TGTGCCTGGAGTTCACCCTCCGGGACCATGAACACTAAAGCTTTCTTT. Its translation: CAWSSPSGTMNTKAFF.

Concerning this clonotype itself: A read error is possible here, since a much larger clone lies one base away. The genes are TRBV20-1 and TRBJ1-5; D might be TRBD1 (6 bases). The CDR3 covers 14 residues. Per the germline V gene, CDR1 is DFQATT and CDR2 is SNEGSKA (reference sequence). This CDR3 reads CSANWDTQDQPQQF. In DNA form, the CDR3 reads TGCAGTGCTAATTGGGACACCCAAGATCAGCCCCAGCAGTTT.

About this clonotype itself: One junction end does not reproduce the germline sequence, and a read error may be involved. In DNA, the CDR3 is TGCGCCAGCAACCAGGGGAACAGCAGGGAGCTGTTTTTT. Amino acids: CASNQGNSRELFF. The chain joins TRBV28 to TRBJ2-2; D perhaps matches TRBD1 (6 bases). Germline V gene data show CDR1 as MDHEN and CDR2 as SYDVKM. There are 13 residues in the CDR3.

Concerning this clonotype: A much more abundant neighbour one base away suggests this may be a read error. The rearrangement uses TRBV7-9 and TRBJ2-3; 7 bases align to TRBD1. J gave up 2 bases and V 5 bases, and 10 bases lay outside the gene matches. CDR1 is SEHNR and CDR2 is FQNEAQ in the germline V gene (reference sequence). The CDR3 runs 16 residues. The CDR3 coding sequence is TGTGCCAGCAGCGGACGACAGGGAGAGGACACAGATACGCAGTATTTT. This gives the protein CASSGRQGEDTDTQYF.

This clonotype was recorded at least ten times. This chain uses TRBV6-1 with TRBJ1-2, with 9 positions matching TRBD1. V shed 7 bases, J shed 6 bases, and the junction held 6 bases outside the gene matches. Germline CDR1 and CDR2: MNHNS and SASEGT. CDR3 length equals 13 residues. This chain's CDR3 is CASMGTGRNGYTF. DNA of the CDR3: TGTGCCAGCATGGGGACAGGGAGGAATGGCTACACCTTC.

This clonotype was seen ten or more times. A much more abundant neighbour one base away suggests this may be a read error. The chain recombines TRBV29-1 with TRBJ1-2, with D possibly matching TRBD1 (5 bases). V lost 3 bases to trimming and J lost 0 bases, with 11 bases between them. The germline V gene has CDR1 SQVTM and CDR2 ANQGSEA. The CDR3 runs to 14 residues. CDR3 protein: CSVEGQGANYGYTF. Here the CDR3 DNA reads TGCAGCGTTGAGGGTCAGGGAGCTAACTATGGCTACACCTTC.

As concerns this clonotype: The junction does not match germline at one end; this may be a read error. The chain carries TRBV6-5 and TRBJ2-5, with 9 bases that match TRBD2. From germline, CDR1 is MNHEY and CDR2 SVGAGI. The CDR3 contains 14 residues. The CDR3 region has the DNA TGTGCAAGCAGTTACAGCGGGGGGAGAGAGACCCAGTACTTC. Its translation is CASSYSGGRETQYF.

The chain uses TRBV5-6 and TRBJ2-3; D remains unclear. This CDR3 spans 14 amino acids. Trimming removed 5 bases from V and 7 bases from J, with 17 bases in between. Germline CDR1 is SGHDT and CDR2 is YYEEEE. The CDR3 DNA is TGTGCCAGCAGATCGGATGGTGCGGAGAATACGCAGTATTTT. This sequence encodes CASRSDGAENTQYF.

This clonotype has at least ten counts. The V and J genes are TRBV30 and TRBJ1-5, with a tentative D call TRBD1 (6 bases). The CDR3 has 14 amino acids. V dropped 2 bases and J dropped 4 bases, with 12 bases sitting between them. Germline CDR1 GTSNPN, CDR2 SVGIG (reference sequence). The CDR3 region has the DNA TGTGCCTGGAGTATTGACAGGATAAATCAGCCCCAGCATTTT. It translates to CAWSIDRINQPQHF.

This clonotype was seen ten or more times. This chain connects TRBV6-1 to TRBJ1-2, with a tentative D call TRBD1 (5 bases). Germline assignment: CDR1 MNHNS and CDR2 SASEGT. This CDR3 is built from 14 residues. V dropped 6 bases and J dropped 4 bases, with 15 bases sitting between them. Here the CDR3 DNA reads TGTGCCAGCAGACGGGATGGGGCCTTCTATGGCTACACCTTC. This gives the protein CASRRDGAFYGYTF.

With respect to this clonotype: The junction departs from the called germline gene at one end, perhaps through a read error. The rearrangement links TRBV6-2 or TRBV6-3 to TRBJ1-5, with D maybe TRBD1 (5 bases). CDR1 is MNHEY, CDR2 SVGEGT, per germline. The CDR3 totals 15 residues. The DNA of the CDR3 is TGTGCCAACAGTTACGCGCAGGGAAACAATCAGCCCCAGCATTTT. It translates to CANSYAQGNNQPQHF.

In the case of this clonotype: The junction departs from the called germline gene at one end, perhaps through a read error. The CDR3 spells CASSHQGVSYEQSF. CDR3 DNA: TGTGCCAGCAGTCATCAGGGAGTCTCCTACGAGCAGTCCTTC. The rearrangement links TRBV28 to TRBJ2-7, with D perhaps being TRBD1 or TRBD2 (5 bases each). This CDR3 contains 14 residues. CDR1 is MDHEN and CDR2 is SYDVKM in the germline V gene.

In regard to this clonotype: Germline and junction disagree at one end, which may indicate a read error. The chain links TRBV29-1 to TRBJ1-2; D perhaps matches TRBD1 (6 bases). This CDR3 contains 12 residues. Per germline, CDR1 SQVTM and CDR2 ANQGSEA. The CDR3 sequence is CSVGPDPGGYIF. The DNA of the CDR3 is TGCAGCGTCGGACCGGACCCGGGGGGCTACATCTTC.

Details on this clonotype: Just one base apart from a much larger clone, this may be a read error. This chain joins TRBV29-1 and TRBJ2-3; the D gene could be TRBD1 or TRBD2 (5 bases each). Germline-derived CDR1 and CDR2 are SQVTM and ANQGSEA. The CDR3 sequence is 14 residues long. V dropped 6 bases and J dropped 3 bases, with 16 bases sitting between them. The CDR3, as DNA: TGCAGCGTGCGACCCAGGGAGCTGACAGATACGCAGTATTTT. This gives the protein CSVRPRELTDTQYF.

Concerning this clonotype itself: The junction departs from the called germline gene at one end, perhaps through a read error. The chain has TRBV6-5 and TRBJ1-4; TRBD1 might be the D (6 bases). Germline values: CDR1 MNHEY, CDR2 SVGAGI. The CDR3 runs to 16 residues. CDR3 loop: CASALSQGPLNGKLFF. CDR3 nucleotide sequence: TGTGCCAGTGCTCTGTCTCAGGGGCCACTTAATGGAAAACTGTTTTTT.

Comments on this clonotype: A much larger clonotype is one base distant, so this may be a read error. The V and J genes are TRBV4-1 and TRBJ1-2; TRBD1 aligns across 9 bases. Germline V gene sequence: CDR1 MGHRA, CDR2 YSYEKL. The CDR3 sequence is 15 residues long. CDR3 sequence: CVSRQGGVANYGYTF. The CDR3 region has the DNA TGCGTCAGCAGACAGGGGGGGGTAGCTAACTATGGCTACACCTTC.

This clonotype was recorded a few times. The chain carries TRBV7-9 and TRBJ2-7; TRBD2 is a possible D gene (7 bases). Germline-derived CDR1 and CDR2 are SEHNR and FQNEAQ (reference sequence). There are 14 residues in the CDR3. Trimming removed 5 bases at V and 2 bases at J, with 13 bases between. The CDR3 nucleotides read TGTGCCAGCAGCCAAGGGGGGGCCACCTACGAGCAGTACTTC. Its protein product is CASSQGGATYEQYF.

A word on this clonotype: One junction end disagrees with the germline gene, perhaps due to a read error. The V call is TRBV11-3, the J call TRBJ2-7; maybe TRBD2 (7 bases). The CDR3 spans 15 residues. Germline values: CDR1 SGHNT, CDR2 YENEEA. The CDR3 DNA reads as TGTGCCAGCAGCTCTGATGGGGGGGGCGGCTACGAGCGGTACTTC. This translates into CASSSDGGGGYERYF.

As for this clonotype: One end of the junction varies from germline; a read error may be responsible. The chain links TRBV6-5 to TRBJ2-1; D not certain. The CDR3 is 15 amino acids. The germline V gene encodes CDR1 MNHEY and CDR2 SVGAGI. As DNA, the CDR3 is TGTGCCAGCAGTGACTCGTACGATAGTAACAATGAACAGTTCTTC. This translates into CASSDSYDSNNEQFF.

The chain uses TRBV19 and TRBJ2-3; possible D gene TRBD1, 6 bases. V lost 6 bases to trimming and J lost 1 base, with 14 bases between them. Germline V lookup: CDR1 LNHDA, CDR2 SQIVND (reference sequence). The CDR3 consists of 15 residues. Here the CDR3 reads CASSPGQRRTDTQYF. CDR3 nucleotide sequence: TGTGCCAGTAGCCCCGGACAGAGACGCACAGATACGCAGTATTTT.

The chain employs TRBV6-1 and TRBJ2-1; D possibly corresponds to TRBD2 (6 bases). V was trimmed by 7 bases and J by 5 bases, leaving 18 bases between them. Germline CDR1 and CDR2: MNHNS and SASEGT. This CDR3 region has 15 residues. The CDR3 DNA reads TGTGCCAGCATTGAGGAGGGTCTAGCTGACAATGAGCAGTTCTTC. It yields the protein CASIEEGLADNEQFF.

This sequence joins TRBV5-1 and TRBJ1-1; no reliable D call. Germline lookup yields CDR1 SGHRS and CDR2 YFSETQ. The V gene lost 3 bases and the J gene lost 5 bases, with 14 bases spanning the gap. CDR3 length equals 14 residues. The DNA for the CDR3 is TGCGCCAGCAGCTCGGGAGTGCCGGGGACTGAAGCTTTCTTT. This encodes CASSSGVPGTEAFF.

In this sample, this clonotype turned up many times. J is TRBJ2-7 and V is TRBV10-2; no clear D gene. Trimming stripped 6 bases from V and 4 bases from J, with 13 bases between. This CDR3 region has 13 residues. The V gene's germline CDR1 is WSHSY and CDR2 SAAADI. The CDR3 bases are TGCGCCAGCAGCCCCTCTCGTGGGTACGAGCAGTACTTC. Translating gives CASSPSRGYEQYF.

Note on this clonotype: One end of the junction is discordant with germline, which a read error may explain. The chain joins TRBV11-2 to TRBJ2-1; 11 bases line up with TRBD2. The CDR3 has 12 residues. Germline V lookup: CDR1 SGHAT, CDR2 FQNNGV. CDR3 residues: CASNSLAGEGFF. The CDR3 region has the DNA TGTGCCAGCAACTCACTAGCGGGAGAGGGGTTCTTT.

About this clonotype: A read error may account for a junction end that differs from germline. The chain carries TRBV4-1 and TRBJ2-6; 9 bases match TRBD1. From germline, CDR1 is MGHRA and CDR2 YSYEKL. This CDR3 is 18 amino acids long. The CDR3 DNA sequence: TGCGCCAGCAGTTCCCATCCGGGACAGGGACCTGGGGCCAACGTCTTGACTTTC. Translating it yields CASSSHPGQGPGANVLTF.

On this clonotype: The junction does not match germline at one end; this may be a read error. The chain links TRBV29-1 to TRBJ2-1; perhaps TRBD2 as D (8 bases). Per germline, CDR1 SQVTM and CDR2 ANQGSEA. CDR3 length: 14 amino acids. CDR3 in DNA: TGCGGCGTCCCCCGGGGCGGGAGGTCAGGGGGGCAGTTCTTC. It codes for CGVPRGGRSGGQFF.